The 21 T cell receptor beta chains in this list originate from one sample, sequenced in a study of T cells in Graves' hyperthyroidism and ophthalmopathy. Researchers took RNA transcripts and amplified the TCR beta CDR3 regions from them. HTBI primers were used for first-round RT-PCR of the TCR CDR3. MiXCR, applied by TCRdb to the multiplex PCR reads, yields one record per CDR3 protein. This sample carries 300,000 to 450,000 distinct CDR3 sequences, about 13% of them seen once, and the ten largest clones take 9.2%. Specimen: blood. The receptors derive from a woman aged 18-29 years with Graves' hyperthyroidism.

This clonotype was found many times. The chain couples TRBV27 to TRBJ2-3; 12 nucleotides agree with TRBD1. Germline CDR1 reads MNHEY; CDR2 reads SMNVEV (reference sequence). The CDR3 consists of 15 residues. Losses at the gene ends were 6 bases for V and 5 bases for J; bases not matched to a gene: 6. CDR3: CASSSGTGGRDTQYF. CDR3 DNA: TGTGCCAGCAGCTCCGGGACAGGGGGCAGAGATACGCAGTATTTT.

This clonotype was recorded at least ten times. The chain links TRBV12-3 or TRBV12-4 to TRBJ1-5, with 7 bases identical to TRBD1. The CDR3 spans 13 residues. The junction had 6 bases not matched to a gene; V was cut back by 6 bases and J by 7 bases. In DNA form, the CDR3 reads TGTGCCAGCAGCCAGGGGGGGAGACAGCCCCAGCATTTT. It encodes CASSQGGRQPQHF.

This clonotype has only a few counts. A read error may be the cause here, since a much bigger clone is one base away. This chain connects TRBV9 to TRBJ2-7, with TRBD1 matching 8 bases. This CDR3 comprises 14 residues. Per the germline V gene, CDR1 is SGDLS and CDR2 is YYNGEE. CDR3 nucleotides: TGTGCCGGCAGCGTAGGGACAGGAACCTACGAGCAGTACTTC. Its protein is CAGSVGTGTYEQYF.

This clonotype showed up many times. The V and J genes are TRBV18 and TRBJ2-3; 10 bases map to TRBD2. Per the germline V gene, CDR1 is KGHSH and CDR2 is LQKENI. CDR3 size: 15 residues. V lost 4 bases and J lost 3; bases outside the gene matches: 4. CDR3 amino acids: CASSQASGGTDTQYF. CDR3 sequence (DNA): TGTGCCAGCTCACAGGCTAGCGGGGGTACAGATACGCAGTATTTT.

This clonotype was observed at least ten times. The gene calls are TRBV5-6 and TRBJ2-2; tentatively, D is TRBD1 (6 bases). Trimming took 8 bases from V and 4 from J, leaving 18 bases between them. Germline V CDR1 and CDR2: SGHDT, YYEEEE. This CDR3 spans 15 amino acids. CDR3 loop: CASTPTGHITGELFF. In DNA form, the CDR3 reads TGTGCCAGTACCCCTACGGGACATATCACCGGGGAGCTGTTTTTT.

This clonotype was detected ten times or more. The chain uses TRBV29-1 and TRBJ2-7; perhaps TRBD2 as D (5 bases). CDR3 length: 14 amino acids. Germline loops: CDR1 SQVTM, CDR2 ANQGSEA. The V end was cut by 8 bases, the J end by 1 base, with 18 bases between. CDR3 coding DNA: TGCAGCTTGACTTCGGGGATCCAATCCTACGAGCAGTACTTC. As protein: CSLTSGIQSYEQYF.

This clonotype has a handful of counts. V usage is TRBV7-8 and J usage is TRBJ2-2; 7 bases are a match to TRBD1. This CDR3 region has 18 residues. Per the germline V gene, CDR1 is SGHVS and CDR2 is FQNEAQ. V shed 5 bases, J shed 0 bases, and the junction held 12 bases outside the gene matches. The DNA for the CDR3 is TGTGCCAGCAGCCATTTGCCGACAGGGTACGCGAACACCGGGGAGCTGTTTTTT. Protein product: CASSHLPTGYANTGELFF.

At least ten counts were recorded for this clonotype. The chain joins TRBV6-1 to TRBJ1-6, with a weak D call TRBD1 (6 bases). V lost 10 bases and J lost 3, with 28 bases in between. In germline, CDR1 is MNHNS, CDR2 SASEGT. CDR3 length equals 19 residues. In nucleotides, the CDR3 is TGTGCCACCTCTAAGTGGGGACATGCAACCCTTGTCTATAATTCACCCCTCCACTTT. As protein: CATSKWGHATLVYNSPLHF.

This clonotype was seen repeatedly, ten times or more. The chain joins TRBV24-1 to TRBJ1-5; no definite D call. CDR3 length: 14 amino acids. V lost 3 bases and J 2 bases, leaving 7 bases between the germline ends. Germline CDR1 and CDR2: KGHDR and SFDVKD. The CDR3 nucleotides read TGTGCCACCAGTGATGGCTTGGGCAATCAGCCCCAGCATTTT. This encodes CATSDGLGNQPQHF.

This clonotype was seen at least ten times. The chain links TRBV12-3 or TRBV12-4 to TRBJ2-5; 7 bases map to TRBD1. The CDR3 is made up of 13 amino acids. The J segment lost 4 bases and the V segment lost 6 bases, leaving 5 bases of the junction unmatched. The CDR3 loop reads CASSTTGLETQYF. CDR3 DNA sequence: TGTGCCAGCAGCACGACAGGGCTAGAGACCCAGTACTTC.

This clonotype was recorded at least ten times. The rearrangement links TRBV19 to TRBJ2-3; D uncertain. Germline values: CDR1 LNHDA, CDR2 SQIVND (reference sequence). The CDR3 is 15 amino acids. Deletions cut 3 bases from V and 1 base from J, with 11 bases between. DNA of the CDR3: TGTGCCAGTAGTATTGGTACCTCTGGCACAGATACGCAGTATTTT. Its protein is CASSIGTSGTDTQYF.

This clonotype was counted between two and nine times. The J gene is TRBJ2-5, the V gene TRBV9; D not certain. Per germline, CDR1 SGDLS and CDR2 YYNGEE. The CDR3 consists of 13 residues. V dropped 2 bases and J dropped 2 bases, with 7 bases sitting between them. The CDR3 is CASSVRLQETQYF. The DNA for the CDR3 is TGTGCCAGCAGCGTCAGATTACAAGAGACCCAGTACTTC.

This clonotype came up many times. V usage is TRBV7-3 and J usage is TRBJ1-1, with 7 bases identical to TRBD1. In germline, CDR1 is SGHTA, CDR2 FQGTGA. V shed 5 bases, J shed 7 bases, and the junction held 7 bases outside the gene matches. The CDR3 runs 13 residues. The DNA of the CDR3 is TGTGCCAGCAGCAGGGGACAGTCACTTGAAGCTTTCTTT. This translates into CASSRGQSLEAFF.

The table lists this clonotype with a few counts. This may be a read error: a much more frequent sequence differs by one nucleotide. The CDR3 reads CASNPRGTAYGYTF. For the CDR3, the DNA is TGTGCCAGCAACCCAAGGGGGACAGCCTATGGCTACACCTTC. V gene TRBV11-2 combines with J gene TRBJ1-2; 7 bases fit TRBD1. The CDR3 length is 14 residues. With 7 bases clipped from V and 4 bases from J, the junction kept 9 bases outside the gene matches. Germline V CDR1 and CDR2: SGHAT, FQNNGV. Full variable domain (rest looked up from reference TRBV11-2 and TRBJ1-2): EAGVAQSPRYKIIEKRQSVAFWCNPISGHATLYWYQQILGQGPKLLIQFQNNGVVDDSQLPKDRFSAERLKGVDSTLKIQPAKLEDSAVYLCASNPRGTAYGYTFGSGTRLTVV.

This clonotype has just a few counts. This chain links TRBV20-1 with TRBJ1-5, with TRBD1 identical over 8 bases. The V gene end was trimmed by 4 bases and the J gene end by 2 bases; junction bases not matched to a gene: 7. CDR3 size: 15 residues. The germline V gene has CDR1 DFQATT and CDR2 SNEGSKA (reference sequence). In nucleotides, the CDR3 is TGCAGTGCTACGTTTACAGGGGGAGGCAATCAGCCCCAGCATTTT. Residues: CSATFTGGGNQPQHF.

The chain links TRBV28 to TRBJ1-5; TRBD1 matches at 8 bases. Germline V CDR1 and CDR2: MDHEN, SYDVKM. This CDR3 is built from 14 residues. Trimming cost V 5 bases and J 3 bases; bases outside gene matches: 3. CDR3 amino acids: CASSPRGPNQPQHF. CDR3 nucleotides: TGTGCCAGCAGTCCCAGGGGGCCCAATCAGCCCCAGCATTTT.

The chain employs TRBV7-9 and TRBJ2-1, with D tentatively TRBD2 (5 bases). This CDR3 is 15 amino acids long. The germline V gene has CDR1 SEHNR and CDR2 FQNEAQ (reference sequence). With 5 bases removed from V and 0 bases from J, the gap between germline ends came to 11 bases. For the CDR3, the DNA is TGTGCCAGCAGCCCGATGGCGGGCTCCTACAATGAGCAGTTCTTC. It is translated as CASSPMAGSYNEQFF.

This clonotype was counted at least ten times. The V gene is TRBV6-1, the J gene TRBJ1-2; D gene uncertain. CDR1 and CDR2 from the germline V gene are MNHNS and SASEGT. The CDR3 runs 13 residues. The V and J ends lost 1 base and 5 bases respectively, with 8 bases between them. CDR3 residues: CASSEDPGYGYTF. The DNA of the CDR3 is TGTGCCAGCAGTGAAGATCCTGGGTATGGCTACACCTTC.

The table lists this clonotype with many counts. The V and J genes are TRBV28 and TRBJ2-7; the match to TRBD1 covers 9 bases. Germline CDR1 and CDR2: MDHEN and SYDVKM. The ends lost 7 bases at V and 5 bases at J; junction bases unmatched: 15. This CDR3 contains 16 residues. CDR3 in amino acids: CASIRTGGALPDEQYF. DNA of the CDR3: TGTGCCAGCATAAGAACAGGGGGCGCTCTTCCTGACGAGCAGTACTTC. The full variable domain, in which reference TRBV28 and TRBJ2-7 provide the parts outside the CDR3, is DVKVTQSSRYLVKRTGEKVFLECVQDMDHENMFWYRQDPGLGLRLIYFSYDVKMKEKGDIPEGYSVSREKKERFSLILESASTNQTSMYLCASIRTGGALPDEQYFGPGTRLTVT.

V is TRBV5-5 and J is TRBJ2-3; tentatively, D is TRBD2 (6 bases). This CDR3 is 15 amino acids long. V lost 4 bases to trimming and J lost 0 bases, with 12 bases between them. Germline V lookup: CDR1 SGHKS, CDR2 YYEKEE (reference sequence). Here the CDR3 reads CASSGTGTSTDTQYF. CDR3 DNA: TGTGCCAGCAGCGGAACCGGGACTAGCACAGATACGCAGTATTTT.

This clonotype came up many times. The chain employs TRBV6-2 or TRBV6-3 and TRBJ1-5; possible D gene TRBD1, 5 bases. Germline V gene lookup returns CDR1 MNHEY and CDR2 SVGEGT. The CDR3 has 13 residues. With 2 bases removed from V and 6 bases from J, the gap between germline ends came to 8 bases. The CDR3, as DNA: TGTGCCAGCAGTTACAAGGGGCGTCAGCCCCAGCATTTT. Its protein is CASSYKGRQPQHF.